Listed here are 9 T cell receptor beta chains from one sample, sequenced in a study of human T cells and chemical hapten exposure (dated by TCRdb to about 2021). The time point label, as the study defines it: patch test 1, 2 weeks after DPC sensitization. According to the study, the label for this sample's treatment or condition signals: therapeutic diphenylcyclopropenone sensitization with weekly scalp DPC. Library method: RACE. Instrument on record: NextSeq 500. TCRdb reprocessed the public reads (quality trimming at Q25 with fastp, clone calling with MiXCR) and kept in-frame beta chains. CDR3 protein duplicates are merged, each entry listing the most common genes and DNA. The sample table contains 150,000 to 200,000 distinct CDR3 sequences; only one count was recorded for more than 14% of them. The ten largest make up around 1.7% of the sample. The sample in question was whole blood, obtained in connection with sensitization to the hapten diphenylcyclopropenone (DPC). The receptors were sampled from a woman aged 25 to 39 with alopecia areata. Some clones in this sample may be carry-over from other donors' samples.

This sequence joins TRBV29-1 and TRBJ2-5, with 13 bases that match TRBD2. The CDR3 runs to 16 residues. The V segment lost 3 bases and the J segment 5 bases; nucleotides outside the gene matches: 9. CDR1 and CDR2 from the germline V gene are SQVTM and ANQGSEA. CDR3 region: CSVDAGTSGVAETQYF. The CDR3 nucleotides read TGCAGCGTTGACGCCGGGACTAGCGGGGTAGCGGAGACCCAGTACTTC.

This clonotype was detected only a few times. The chain couples TRBV20-1 to TRBJ1-2, with a tentative D call TRBD1 (6 bases). V was clipped by 0 bases and J by 8 bases, with 16 bases between them. Germline V gene lookup returns CDR1 DFQATT and CDR2 SNEGSKA (reference sequence). The CDR3 loop spans 14 amino acids. The CDR3 DNA sequence: TGCAGTGCTAGAGATAACGACAGGTGGAGCGGCTACACCTTC. Protein sequence: CSARDNDRWSGYTF.

The count of this clonotype is one. The chain has TRBV6-2 or TRBV6-3 and TRBJ2-7, with a weak D call TRBD1 (6 bases). Germline V gene data show CDR1 as MNHEY and CDR2 as SVGEGT. V lost 2 bases, J lost 3 bases, and 14 bases lay in between. The CDR3 has 15 residues. CDR3 in amino acids: CASSYLPGQFYEQYF. The CDR3 DNA is TGTGCCAGCAGTTACCTACCGGGACAATTCTACGAGCAGTACTTC.

The gene calls are TRBV19 and TRBJ2-6, with 7 positions matching TRBD1. From germline, CDR1 is LNHDA and CDR2 SQIVND (reference sequence). Trimming removed 5 bases from V and 6 bases from J; junction bases left unmatched: 7. The CDR3 is 15 amino acids. This CDR3 is CASSPRGLEANVLTF. CDR3 DNA sequence: TGTGCCAGTAGTCCGAGGGGGCTTGAGGCCAACGTCCTGACTTTC.

The V call is TRBV18, the J call TRBJ2-1, with D unresolved. The V end was cut by 6 bases, the J end by 1 base, with 7 bases between. This CDR3 has 13 residues. Germline CDR1 reads KGHSH; CDR2 reads LQKENI. This chain's CDR3 is CASSSTSYNEQFF. The CDR3 region has the DNA TGTGCCAGCTCGTCGACTTCCTACAATGAGCAGTTCTTC.

V gene TRBV20-1 combines with J gene TRBJ1-5; 11 bases align to TRBD1. The CDR3 has 14 residues. V trimming: 3 bases; J trimming: 5 bases; junction bases outside the gene matches: 3. CDR1 DFQATT and CDR2 SNEGSKA come from the germline V gene (reference sequence). CDR3 sequence: CSASPGQGDQPQHF. The CDR3 region has the DNA TGCAGTGCTAGCCCGGGACAGGGGGATCAGCCCCAGCATTTT.

In its sample, this clonotype was seen many times. The V gene is TRBV30, the J gene TRBJ2-5, with 10 bases fitting TRBD2. Germline CDR1 GTSNPN, CDR2 SVGIG (reference sequence). The CDR3 has 14 amino acids. V gave up 3 bases and J gave up 5 bases; unmatched junction bases: 6. DNA of the CDR3: TGTGCCTGGAGAACCACTAGCGGGATCGAGACCCAGTACTTC. This gives the protein CAWRTTSGIETQYF.

This clonotype was counted at least ten times. The V and J genes are TRBV11-2 and TRBJ2-7; a possible D gene is TRBD2 (5 bases). Per germline, CDR1 SGHAT and CDR2 FQNNGV. The CDR3 is 13 residues long. Trimming left V 5 bases short and J 6 bases short, with 14 bases between. The CDR3 here is CASSPKTRGEQYF. CDR3 sequence (DNA): TGTGCCAGCAGCCCAAAGACTCGGGGCGAGCAGTACTTC.

This clonotype was seen a few times. V is TRBV10-3 and J is TRBJ1-6; possible D gene TRBD1, 6 bases. This CDR3 region has 14 residues. V was cut by 6 bases and J by 5 bases, with 11 bases left in between. Per germline, CDR1 ENHRY and CDR2 SYGVKD. This CDR3 reads CAISTGTNNSPLHF. CDR3 DNA: TGTGCCATCAGCACAGGGACGAATAATTCACCCCTCCACTTT.